Listed below are T cell receptor beta chains from one sample, sequenced in a study of cytomegalovirus exposure and HLA in healthy donors. Using immunoSEQ multiplex PCR, the repertoire was profiled, and TCRdb retains in-frame clones only, with some absent. The data contain about 130,000 clones, 10% of them singletons. Sequencing was carried out using PBMCs. The receptors shown here come from a woman under 30 in good health and CMV-seropositive. The CDR3 runs from the conserved cysteine through the conserved F or W. D genes are given only for firm matches. Only some rows state a clone size, as once, few, many or a class for expanded clones.

D gene	V gene	J gene	clone size	CDR3 protein	CDR3 DNA
NA	TRBV25-1	TRBJ1-2	few	CASSEKVGSLGYTF	TGTGCCAGCAGTGAAAAGGTGGGGAGTCTAGGCTACACCTTC
NA	TRBV6-1	TRBJ2-7	few	CASSEANQGLYEQYF	TGTGCCAGCAGTGAAGCTAACCAGGGCCTCTACGAGCAGTACTTC
NA	TRBV7-6	TRBJ2-2	NA	CASSLGGLTAGELFF	TGTGCCAGCAGCTTAGGAGGTTTAACGGCCGGGGAGCTGTTTTTT
NA	TRBV5-4	TRBJ1-4	few	CASSLALRNEKLFF	TGTGCCAGCAGCTTGGCCCTCCGGAATGAAAAACTGTTTTTT
TRBD2	TRBV20-1	TRBJ2-7	NA	CSSGTNYEQYF	TGCAGTAGCGGGACTAACTACGAGCAGTACTTC
TRBD2	TRBV5-4	TRBJ2-3	few	CASSSRTSNTDTQYF	TGTGCCAGCAGCTCCCGGACTAGTAACACAGATACGCAGTATTTT
TRBD2	TRBV15	TRBJ2-7	few	CATSRDGISGMSYEQYF	TGTGCCACCAGCAGAGATGGTATTAGCGGGATGTCCTACGAGCAGTACTTC
NA	TRBV18	TRBJ1-1	few	CASSPPRGGGSTEAFF	TGTGCCAGCTCACCACCGCGAGGGGGGGGAAGCACTGAAGCTTTCTTT
TRBD2	TRBV7-2	TRBJ2-2	NA	CASSSGLAGLANTGELFF	TGTGCCAGCAGCTCGGGGCTAGCGGGGCTCGCGAACACCGGGGAGCTGTTTTTT
NA	TRBV19	TRBJ2-1	NA	CASSAGNSYNEQFF	TGTGCCAGTAGCGCGGGAAACTCCTACAATGAGCAGTTCTTC
NA	TRBV5-1	TRBJ2-3	NA	CASSSGGQGTDTQYF	TGCGCCAGCAGCTCCGGGGGGCAGGGCACAGATACGCAGTATTTT